The sequence of this TCR beta chain was determined in a study of blood T cell repertoires in COVID-19. Original data processing: Estimates of nucleated cell counts were drawn from the amplification of reference gene primers. The assay was immunoSEQ multiplex PCR, and TCRdb's table has in-frame clones only and misses some. That table furnishes V, J and clone size, whereas the DNA furnished D and trimming. The sample carries approximately 250,000 clones, roughly nine tenths recorded once. Trimming cost V 5 bases and J 6 bases, with 17 bases left between them. CDR3 length equals 14 residues. Germline V lookup: CDR1 MNHEY, CDR2 SVGAGI.

The sequenced sample was peripheral blood. This clonotype was sampled from a man between 40 and 49 years old with active or convalescent COVID-19. The chain employs TRBV6-5 and TRBJ2-7, with a weak D call TRBD1 (6 bases). CDR3 amino acids: CASSPQGIGGEQYF. DNA for the CDR3: TGTGCCAGCAGTCCACAGGGCATTGGGGGCGAGCAGTACTTC.